The 22 T cell receptor beta chains reported below all come from one sample, sequenced in a study of T cell responses to AZD1222 COVID-19 vaccine (dated by TCRdb to the early 2020s). The time point tag for this specimen amounts to: about 28 days (+/-7) after the second vaccine dose. Library method: the immunoSEQ multiplex PCR assay. In TCRdb, the immuneACCESS table is reduced to in-frame sequences with V and J assigned. These tables do not hold every clone; where another copy was compared, an unresolved V gene accounts for under half, and the others remain unexplained. The sample table shows some 200,000 clones, and roughly 90% are seen once. In total, the top ten clones hold about 3.5% of the sample. Here the sequenced sample was peripheral blood, taken 28 days after the second AZD1222 dose. The receptors here all came from an adult who received the AZD1222 COVID-19 vaccine.

This rearrangement joins TRBV5-1 to TRBJ1-3; D is undetermined. V lost 4 bases, J lost 0 bases, and 23 bases lay in between. CDR3 size: 19 residues. The germline gives CDR1 SGHRS, CDR2 YFSETQ. In DNA, the CDR3 is TGCGCCAGCAGCCCCCAGTTGAGGTCCGTCGGGAACTCTGGAAACACCATATATTTT. Encoded protein: CASSPQLRSVGNSGNTIYF.

The CDR3 is CASRRGLAGVSHEQYF. CDR3 in DNA: TGTGCCAGCAGAAGGGGCCTAGCGGGAGTATCCCACGAGCAGTACTTC. The chain is built from TRBV11-3 and TRBJ2-7; 10 bases are shared with TRBD2. Germline CDR1 is SGHNT and CDR2 is YENEEA. The CDR3 sequence is 16 residues long. V shed 6 bases, J shed 5 bases, and the junction held 13 bases outside the gene matches.

The V gene is TRBV28, the J gene TRBJ2-1, with 10 bases that match TRBD2. The germline V gene encodes CDR1 MDHEN and CDR2 SYDVKM. V gave up 5 bases and J gave up 1 base; unmatched junction bases: 5. The CDR3 is 16 amino acids. The CDR3 nucleotides read TGTGCCAGCAGTGTCCCTAGCGGGAGATCCTACAATGAGCAGTTCTTC. Its translation: CASSVPSGRSYNEQFF.

The J gene is TRBJ1-2, the V gene TRBV7-2; D unclear. CDR1 is SGHTA and CDR2 is FQGNSA in the germline V gene. The V gene lost 3 bases and the J gene lost 0 bases, with 11 bases spanning the gap. This CDR3 is 15 amino acids long. The CDR3 bases are TGTGCCAGCAGCTTGGGAGCTCTTTCTAACTATGGCTACACCTTC. Translating it yields CASSLGALSNYGYTF.

The chain employs TRBV6-1 and TRBJ2-7, with 8 bases fitting TRBD2. The junction had 4 bases not matched to a gene; V was cut back by 3 bases and J by 3 bases. This CDR3 is built from 14 residues. CDR1 and CDR2 (germline): MNHNS, SASEGT. The CDR3 bases are TGTGCCAGCAGTGACGGGAGGGGCCTCTACGAGCAGTACTTC. Translating it yields CASSDGRGLYEQYF.

This sequence joins TRBV5-6 and TRBJ1-2, with D possibly being TRBD1 (6 bases). There are 13 residues in the CDR3. V was cut by 4 bases and J by 2 bases, with 9 bases left in between. Germline V gene sequence: CDR1 SGHDT, CDR2 YYEEEE. The CDR3 reads CASSRTGNYGYTF. The CDR3 region has the DNA TGTGCCAGCAGCCGAACAGGGAACTATGGCTACACCTTC.

J is TRBJ2-5 and V is TRBV5-4, with D perhaps matching TRBD1 or TRBD2 (5 bases each). Germline V gives CDR1 SGHNT, CDR2 YYREEE (reference sequence). This CDR3 has 13 amino acids. Trimming cost V 0 bases and J 3 bases, with 6 bases left between them. In DNA, the CDR3 is TGTGCCAGCAGCTTGGGAGGGGAAGAGACCCAGTACTTC. Protein sequence: CASSLGGEETQYF.

This chain uses TRBV29-1 with TRBJ1-1; TRBD1 aligns across 8 bases. The CDR3 consists of 15 residues. Per germline, CDR1 SQVTM and CDR2 ANQGSEA. V gave up 4 bases and J gave up 0 bases; unmatched junction bases: 7. The CDR3 is CSVAVRGRLNTEAFF. In DNA, the CDR3 is TGCAGCGTTGCGGTCAGGGGGCGTCTGAACACTGAAGCTTTCTTT.

The V gene is TRBV12-2, the J gene TRBJ2-1. TRBV12-2 is deemed a pseudogene. This CDR3 has 13 residues. The CDR3 DNA sequence: TGTGCAAGTCGTAAAGGCTCCTACAATGAGCAGTTCTTC. Residues: CASRKGSYNEQFF.

V gene TRBV5-5 combines with J gene TRBJ2-1, with 10 bases that match TRBD1. Per germline, CDR1 SGHKS and CDR2 YYEKEE (reference sequence). CDR3 size: 15 residues. The V and J ends lost 4 bases and 5 bases, in that order; junction bases with no gene match: 6. CDR3 in DNA: TGTGCCAGCAGCCCACCCGGGACAGGGGACAATGAGCAGTTCTTC. It is translated as CASSPPGTGDNEQFF.

The J gene is TRBJ2-1, the V gene TRBV9; 7 bases line up with TRBD2. CDR1 SGDLS and CDR2 YYNGEE come from the germline V gene. CDR3 length: 15 residues. V shed 7 bases and J 4 bases; nucleotides not matched to a gene: 11. CDR3: CASAGGSVSYNEQFF. For the CDR3, the DNA is TGTGCCAGCGCCGGCGGGAGTGTATCTTACAATGAGCAGTTCTTC.

This clone has only one observation. As DNA, the CDR3 is TGTGCCAGCAGCTTGGGAACGGGACAGGGAGGTCGAGAGACCCAGTACTTC. Translated: CASSLGTGQGGRETQYF. J is TRBJ2-5 and V is TRBV5-4; 9 bases agree with TRBD1. The V gene's germline CDR1 is SGHNT and CDR2 YYREEE (reference sequence). The CDR3 loop spans 17 amino acids. Germline trimming cut 0 bases from V and 4 bases from J; bases unmatched to any gene: 10.

J is TRBJ2-7 and V is TRBV15, with TRBD2 matching over 13 bases. The CDR3 is 16 residues long. CDR1 and CDR2 (germline): LNHNV, YYDKDF (reference sequence). V was clipped by 6 bases and J by 3 bases; unmatched bases: 8. The CDR3 coding sequence is TGTGCCACCAGTCCGGGACTAGCGGGAACGGGCTACGAGCAGTACTTC. Translation gives CATSPGLAGTGYEQYF.

This rearrangement joins TRBV9 to TRBJ2-7; 13 bases agree with TRBD2. Germline CDR1 SGDLS, CDR2 YYNGEE. V trimming: 0 bases; J trimming: 3 bases; junction bases outside the gene matches: 9. The CDR3 sequence is 18 residues long. This CDR3 is CASSVEEATSGRFYEQYF. Written as DNA, the CDR3 is TGTGCCAGCAGCGTAGAAGAGGCGACTAGCGGGAGGTTCTACGAGCAGTACTTC.

The chain joins TRBV19 to TRBJ1-1; perhaps TRBD1 as D (6 bases). This CDR3 has 17 amino acids. Trimming took off 1 base at V and 3 bases at J, with 18 bases between the two ends. Germline-derived CDR1 and CDR2 are LNHDA and SQIVND (reference sequence). In DNA, the CDR3 is TGTGCCAGTAGTATAGGGGGGGGGCGATGGCAGCACACTGAAGCTTTCTTT. Protein: CASSIGGGRWQHTEAFF.

A single count supports this clone. The genes are TRBV15 and TRBJ1-1, with D uncertain. Trimming took off 5 bases at V and 7 bases at J, with 14 bases between the two ends. CDR1 and CDR2 from the germline V gene are LNHNV and YYDKDF (reference sequence). The CDR3 has 13 amino acids. The CDR3 DNA is TGTGCCACCAGCGAGTCCAGGAGGATTGAAGCTTTCTTT. Its protein is CATSESRRIEAFF.

This rearrangement joins TRBV7-8 to TRBJ2-1; D is perhaps TRBD1 (6 bases). V lost 5 bases, J lost 2 bases, and 16 bases lay in between. Germline CDR1 is SGHVS and CDR2 is FQNEAQ. The CDR3 loop spans 16 amino acids. The CDR3: CASSKVGGGPYNEQFF. In DNA, the CDR3 is TGTGCCAGCAGCAAAGTAGGGGGTGGCCCCTACAATGAGCAGTTCTTC.

This chain links TRBV2 with TRBJ1-3; no reliable D call. The CDR3 consists of 12 residues. Trimming left V 5 bases short and J 4 bases short, with 6 bases between. CDR1 is SNHLY and CDR2 is FYNNEI in the germline V gene. DNA for the CDR3: TGTGCCAGCAGTAAGCTCGGAAACACCATATATTTT. Translated, it gives CASSKLGNTIYF.

This chain links TRBV10-1 with TRBJ1-1; 8 bases match TRBD1. Germline-derived CDR1 and CDR2 are WNHNN and SYGVQD (reference sequence). This CDR3 comprises 17 residues. Germline trimming cut 2 bases from V and 1 base from J; bases unmatched to any gene: 9. CDR3 region: CASSEGPGGTSNTEAFF. The CDR3 DNA reads TGCGCCAGCAGTGAGGGCCCAGGGGGCACTTCGAACACTGAAGCTTTCTTT.

The chain couples TRBV6-5 to TRBJ1-5; weak D call: TRBD1 (5 bases). The CDR3 spans 15 residues. Germline V CDR1 and CDR2: MNHEY, SVGAGI. V lost 6 bases, J lost 7 bases, and 19 bases lay in between. In DNA, the CDR3 is TGTGCCAGCAGATCGGATGGGGCAGGGAAACAGCCCCAGCATTTT. Translating gives CASRSDGAGKQPQHF.

The genes are TRBV24-1 and TRBJ2-7; 9 bases line up with TRBD1. This CDR3 contains 14 residues. Germline assignment: CDR1 KGHDR and CDR2 SFDVKD. Unmatched junction bases numbered 5, after V lost 4 bases and J lost 5 bases. CDR3 coding DNA: TGTGCCACCAGTGAAACAGGGGGCCTCAACGAGCAGTACTTC. This codes for CATSETGGLNEQYF.

This clone occurred once. The chain combines TRBV5-8 with TRBJ2-3, with TRBD1 matching 7 bases. Per the germline V gene, CDR1 is SGHTS and CDR2 is YDEGEE. This CDR3 is built from 15 residues. V trimming: 4 bases; J trimming: 6 bases; junction bases outside the gene matches: 11. The CDR3 DNA reads TGTGCCAGCAGCCGGACAGGTGAGTTAGCTGATACGCAGTATTTT. This encodes CASSRTGELADTQYF.